The text below deals with one TCR beta chain. What it recognizes is unknown. Trimming took 5 bases from V and 7 from J; bases not matched to a gene: 6. The CDR3 is 14 residues long. CDR1 is SGHVS, CDR2 FNYEAQ, per germline. Sequenced by immunoSEQ multiplex PCR; TCRdb stores in-frame clones only, minus some. The profile shows around 990,000 clones, 60% to 85% of them singletons. The data were obtained in a study of shared clonotypes between healthy human individuals. Study information: CD4 naive cells filled three plates per donor, CD4 memory three, CD8 naive two and CD8 memory one.

Whole-study findings and limits: What rarefaction showed was incomplete sorted-subset sequencing despite large depth.

This sequence joins TRBV7-6 and TRBJ1-5; 9 bases line up with TRBD1. The sample consisted of memory CD4+ T cells from PBMCs. The subset: CD45RA-negative fraction. The sequence was obtained from a man younger than 35 in good health. Some clones in this sample may be carry-over from other donors' samples. CDR3 bases: TGTGCCAGCAGCCCTAGGGGACAGGGCCAGCCCCAGCATTTT. Its protein product is CASSPRGQGQPQHF. The variable domain in full, with the rest retrieved from reference TRBV7-6 and TRBJ1-5, is GAGVSQSPRYKVTKRGQDVALRCDPISGHVSLYWYRQALGQGPEFLTYFNYEAQQDKSGLPNDRFSAERPEGSISTLTIQRTEQRDSAMYRCASSPRGQGQPQHFGDGTRLSIL.